These 20 T cell receptor beta chains came from one sample sequenced in a study of CD8+CD57+ T cells in acquired aplastic anemia. For sequencing, patients were chosen who had shown expansion of CD8+CD57+ cells by flow cytometry. Genomic DNA constituted the template upon which TCR beta VDJ and CDR3 profiling was performed. TCRdb used MiXCR to reprocess the reads, holding one entry per CDR3 protein. The repertoire holds about 160,000 distinct CDR3 sequences, with about half as singletons. The sample was sorted CD4+, CD8+, or CD8+CD57+ T cells (not recorded which) from PBMCs. These receptors were taken from a human donor with aplastic anemia.

This clonotype was seen at least ten times. V is TRBV10-1 and J is TRBJ1-1, with TRBD1 identical over 7 bases. After removal of 8 bases from V and 6 bases from J, the junction contained 6 bases not matched to a gene. Germline V gene data show CDR1 as WNHNN and CDR2 as SYGVQD (reference sequence). The CDR3 consists of 12 residues. In DNA form, the CDR3 reads TGCGCCAGCCAAGACAGGGAAGCTGAAGCTTTCTTT. Translating it yields CASQDREAEAFF.

The chain joins TRBV20-1 to TRBJ1-6; D might be TRBD1 (6 bases). Germline assignment: CDR1 DFQATT and CDR2 SNEGSKA (reference sequence). The CDR3 contains 14 residues. V was clipped by 5 bases and J by 8 bases, with 16 bases between them. CDR3 amino acids: CSALRGPEDSPLHF. In DNA, the CDR3 is TGCAGTGCTTTGCGGGGGCCCGAGGATTCACCCCTCCACTTT.

About this clonotype: The CDR3 does not close with the conserved phenylalanine or tryptophan, likely indicating a read error. The chain links TRBV7-9 to TRBJ2-7; D is uncertain. Germline CDR1 is SEHNR and CDR2 is FQNEAQ (reference sequence). The CDR3 has 13 residues. The CDR3 protein is CAGSPQSSYEQYL. Written as DNA, the CDR3 is TGTGCCGGCAGCCCACAGAGCTCCTACGAGCAGTACCTC.

The chain uses TRBV10-3 and TRBJ1-2; no clear D gene. CDR3 length: 14 amino acids. With 0 bases removed from V and 4 bases from J, the gap between germline ends came to 9 bases. The V gene's germline CDR1 is ENHRY and CDR2 SYGVKD. The CDR3 region is CAISESPFGYGYTF. CDR3 in DNA: TGTGCCATCAGTGAGTCGCCTTTTGGCTATGGCTACACCTTC.

This clonotype was counted many times. The chain carries TRBV6-1 and TRBJ1-6; 7 bases map to TRBD1. Per germline, CDR1 MNHNS and CDR2 SASEGT. V shed 4 bases and J 8 bases; nucleotides not matched to a gene: 5. This CDR3 spans 14 amino acids. CDR3 DNA: TGTGCCAGCAGTGGGGGGACAGACCATTCACCCCTCCACTTT. Its protein product is CASSGGTDHSPLHF.

The chain uses TRBV19 and TRBJ1-2; D might be TRBD1 (6 bases). Germline CDR1 is LNHDA and CDR2 is SQIVND (reference sequence). V was clipped by 0 bases and J by 5 bases, with 16 bases between them. This CDR3 contains 16 residues. CDR3 region: CASSIDADQGLYGYTF. The CDR3, as DNA: TGTGCCAGTAGTATAGATGCGGACCAGGGGCTATATGGCTACACCTTC.

This clonotype was picked up a small number of times. This chain connects TRBV18 to TRBJ2-3; D uncertain. This CDR3 contains 15 residues. Germline CDR1 is KGHSH and CDR2 is LQKENI. The V end lost 2 bases, the J end lost 2 bases, and 11 bases lay between the germline ends. The CDR3 nucleotides are TGTGCCAGCTCACCATTTAGCCGAAACACAGATACGCAGTATTTT. As protein: CASSPFSRNTDTQYF.

The chain uses TRBV12-5 and TRBJ2-5; TRBD1 matches 8 bases. V dropped 5 bases and J dropped 2; count of bases not matched to a gene: 7. This CDR3 has 15 amino acids. Germline V gene data show CDR1 as LGHNT and CDR2 as FRNRAP. CDR3 protein: CASGPGQGSQETQYF. The CDR3 DNA reads as TGTGCTAGTGGTCCCGGACAGGGAAGTCAAGAGACCCAGTACTTC.

About this clonotype: It may be a read error: a sequence one base away is much more abundant. The gene calls are TRBV4-2 and TRBJ1-4; perhaps TRBD1 as D (5 bases). The CDR3 totals 15 residues. In germline, CDR1 is LGHNA, CDR2 YNFKEQ. In DNA form, the CDR3 reads TGTGCCAGCAGCCAAGCGGGGGGGATGGGCGAAAAACTGATTTTT. Translation: CASSQAGGMGEKLIF.

Sample share makes this clonotype medium-sized (0.01 to 0.1%). The chain uses TRBV29-1 and TRBJ1-2; 7 nucleotides align to TRBD1. With V trimmed by 2 bases and J by 8 bases, 8 bases remained unmatched. The CDR3 extends over 13 amino acids. Germline lookup yields CDR1 SQVTM and CDR2 ANQGSEA. The CDR3 coding sequence is TGCAGCGTTGAACGCGCAGGGGGAGAAGGCTACACCTTC. This sequence encodes CSVERAGGEGYTF.

The V gene is TRBV2, the J gene TRBJ1-6; 7 bases fit TRBD1. V lost 7 bases to trimming and J lost 4 bases; unmatched junction nucleotides: 7. The CDR3 runs 15 residues. CDR1 is SNHLY and CDR2 is FYNNEI in the germline V gene. The CDR3 protein is CASNPQTGYNSPLHF. CDR3 nucleotide sequence: TGTGCCAGCAACCCTCAGACAGGGTATAATTCACCCCTCCACTTT.

This clonotype has ten or more counts. The gene calls are TRBV5-1 and TRBJ2-2; D might be TRBD2 (6 bases). V lost 0 bases and J lost 6, with 9 bases in between. This CDR3 comprises 14 residues. Germline lookup yields CDR1 SGHRS and CDR2 YFSETQ. For the CDR3, the DNA is TGCGCCAGCAGCTTGGCCGGAGGGCCCGGGGAGCTGTTTTTT. Amino acid sequence: CASSLAGGPGELFF.

V and J are TRBV9 and TRBJ1-2; possible D gene TRBD1, 5 bases. With 3 bases removed from V and 3 bases from J, the gap between germline ends came to 18 bases. Germline CDR1 reads SGDLS; CDR2 reads YYNGEE. This CDR3 comprises 16 residues. The CDR3 DNA reads as TGTGCCAGCAGCGCTGGACTAGCGGGGGAGGACTATGGCTACACCTTC. It specifies CASSAGLAGEDYGYTF.

In its sample, this clonotype was seen many times. The V call is TRBV20-1, the J call TRBJ1-6; D is undetermined. V lost 0 bases, J lost 7 bases, and 16 bases lay in between. Germline V gene sequence: CDR1 DFQATT, CDR2 SNEGSKA (reference sequence). CDR3 length: 16 amino acids. The CDR3 nucleotides read TGCAGTGCTAGAGATCGTGCAGGCTCGAAGAATTCACCCCTCCACTTT. This translates into CSARDRAGSKNSPLHF.

The rearrangement links TRBV7-6 to TRBJ2-7; D unclear. V lost 0 bases, J lost 9 bases, and 12 bases lay in between. Germline assignment: CDR1 SGHVS and CDR2 FNYEAQ. This CDR3 is built from 13 residues. CDR3 amino acids: CASSLAEQVSQYF. The CDR3 bases are TGTGCCAGCAGCTTAGCGGAACAAGTTTCGCAGTACTTC.

Ten or more counts support this clonotype. The rearrangement joins TRBV19 to TRBJ1-5; TRBD1 agrees at 9 bases. This CDR3 region has 14 residues. Germline lookup yields CDR1 LNHDA and CDR2 SQIVND (reference sequence). V gave up 6 bases and J gave up 11 bases; unmatched junction bases: 11. Written as DNA, the CDR3 is TGTGCCAGTAGGGACAGGGGAACCCTGGGGGCCCAGCATTTT. Protein sequence: CASRDRGTLGAQHF.

Comment on this clonotype: A much more abundant neighbour one base away suggests this may be a read error. The chain joins TRBV20-1 to TRBJ2-5, with 12 bases identical to TRBD2. The CDR3 totals 14 residues. Germline V gene lookup returns CDR1 DFQATT and CDR2 SNEGSKA (reference sequence). CDR3 in DNA: TGCAGTGCTAGACTAGCGGGGGGGCAAGGGACCCAGTACTTC. Protein sequence: CSARLAGGQGTQYF.

This clonotype was recorded at least ten times. The rearrangement joins TRBV5-1 to TRBJ1-1, with D perhaps matching TRBD1 (5 bases). The CDR3 sequence is 13 residues long. Germline CDR1 and CDR2: SGHRS and YFSETQ. Deletions cut 4 bases from V and 1 base from J, with 8 bases between. The CDR3 DNA sequence: TGCGCCAGCAGCCCACAGGAGAACACTGAAGCTTTCTTT. This codes for CASSPQENTEAFF. Full variable domain (rest looked up from reference TRBV5-1 and TRBJ1-1): KAGVTQTPRYLIKTRGQQVTLSCSPISGHRSVSWYQQTPGQGLQFLFEYFSETQRNKGNFPGRFSGRQFSNSRSEMNVSTLELGDSALYLCASSPQENTEAFFGQGTRLTVV.

This clonotype was observed at least ten times. The V gene is TRBV10-3, the J gene TRBJ2-5; D perhaps matches TRBD2 (5 bases). Germline CDR1 and CDR2: ENHRY and SYGVKD. Trimming removed 2 bases from V and 4 bases from J, with 11 bases in between. The CDR3 runs 14 residues. CDR3 bases: TGTGCCATCAGTGAGAACAGAGGAGGAGAGACCCAGTACTTC. Amino acids: CAISENRGGETQYF.

This rearrangement joins TRBV2 to TRBJ1-1, with D perhaps matching TRBD1 (6 bases). V shed 0 bases and J shed 8 bases, with 13 bases lying between them. The CDR3 is 14 residues long. Per the germline V gene, CDR1 is SNHLY and CDR2 is FYNNEI. As DNA, the CDR3 is TGTGCCAGCAGTGAAGCGGGACAAGCTACCGAAGCTTTCTTT. Amino acids: CASSEAGQATEAFF. The full variable domain, rest sourced from reference TRBV2 and TRBJ1-1, is EPEVTQTPSHQVTQMGQEVILRCVPISNHLYFYWYRQILGQKVEFLVSFYNNEISEKSEIFDDQFSVERPDGSNFTLKIRSTKLEDSAMYFCASSEAGQATEAFFGQGTRLTVV.